The 24 T cell receptor beta chains listed next were all sequenced from one sample in a study of blood T cell repertoires in COVID-19. The repertoire was sequenced with immunoSEQ multiplex PCR; TCRdb's copy has only in-frame clones and lacks some. The data contain about 250,000 clones, roughly 90% of them singletons. The sequencing sample was made of peripheral blood. The receptors were sampled from a man aged 30 to 45 with acute or convalescent COVID-19.

This chain links TRBV30 with TRBJ2-2, with 8 positions matching TRBD1. The V segment lost 4 bases and the J segment 7 bases; nucleotides outside the gene matches: 11. This CDR3 region has 15 residues. CDR1 GTSNPN and CDR2 SVGIG come from the germline V gene (reference sequence). The CDR3 bases are TGTGCCTGGACCCCGCCGGACAGGGTGGGCGGGGAGCTGTTTTTT. It encodes CAWTPPDRVGGELFF.

This clone has just one count. The V and J genes are TRBV2 and TRBJ2-1; the match to TRBD1 covers 11 bases. Germline V gene sequence: CDR1 SNHLY, CDR2 FYNNEI. The CDR3 runs to 13 residues. With 6 bases clipped from V and 11 bases from J, the junction kept 6 bases outside the gene matches. In DNA, the CDR3 is TGTGCCAGCAGATGGACAGGGGGCGCCCAGCAGTTCTTC. Residues: CASRWTGGAQQFF.

This rearrangement joins TRBV2 to TRBJ2-7; the D is unclear. The CDR3 is made up of 15 amino acids. Per the germline V gene, CDR1 is SNHLY and CDR2 is FYNNEI. Trimming cost V 6 bases and J 6 bases, with 21 bases left between them. The CDR3 reads CASRVDSTRWVEQYF. The CDR3, as DNA: TGTGCCAGCAGGGTAGACTCGACTCGATGGGTCGAGCAGTACTTC. Full variable domain (missing parts from reference TRBV2 and TRBJ2-7): EPEVTQTPSHQVTQMGQEVILRCVPISNHLYFYWYRQILGQKVEFLVSFYNNEISEKSEIFDDQFSVERPDGSNFTLKIRSTKLEDSAMYFCASRVDSTRWVEQYFGPGTRLTVT.

Concerning this clone itself: The sample contains more than one DNA sequence encoding this CDR3. The chain recombines TRBV3-1 (or the pseudogene TRBV3-2) with TRBJ2-2; 7 bases are shared with TRBD1. The germline gives CDR1 LGHDT, CDR2 YNNKEL (reference sequence). The J segment lost 4 bases and the V segment lost 5 bases, leaving 4 bases of the junction unmatched. The CDR3 has 14 residues. This CDR3 reads CASSRTGSTGELFF. CDR3 coding DNA: TGTGCCAGCAGCAGGACAGGTTCCACCGGGGAGCTGTTTTTT.

The chain is built from TRBV5-1 and TRBJ1-1; tentative D call: TRBD1 (6 bases). V was clipped by 2 bases and J by 3 bases, with 8 bases between them. The CDR3 runs 13 residues. Germline V gene lookup returns CDR1 SGHRS and CDR2 YFSETQ. The DNA of the CDR3 is TGCGCCAGCAGCTTCGAGGGGGACACTGAAGCTTTCTTT. This translates into CASSFEGDTEAFF. The variable domain in full, completed from reference TRBV5-1 and TRBJ1-1, reads KAGVTQTPRYLIKTRGQQVTLSCSPISGHRSVSWYQQTPGQGLQFLFEYFSETQRNKGNFPGRFSGRQFSNSRSEMNVSTLELGDSALYLCASSFEGDTEAFFGQGTRLTVV.

The genes are TRBV6-6 and TRBJ2-1; weak D call: TRBD1 (6 bases). Germline V gene sequence: CDR1 MNHNY, CDR2 SVGAGI (reference sequence). The CDR3 contains 14 residues. V was trimmed by 6 bases and J by 2 bases, leaving 11 bases between them. The CDR3 sequence: CASSRTVTYNEQFF. The CDR3, as DNA: TGTGCCAGCAGCCGGACAGTCACCTACAATGAGCAGTTCTTC.

The rearrangement links TRBV24-1 to TRBJ2-7; 8 bases line up with TRBD1. CDR1 and CDR2 from the germline V gene are KGHDR and SFDVKD. V dropped 4 bases and J dropped 7; count of bases not matched to a gene: 14. This CDR3 is 16 amino acids long. For the CDR3, the DNA is TGTGCCACCAGTGACCAGGGACAGGCCGCGACGGGGGAGCAGTACTTC. This sequence encodes CATSDQGQAATGEQYF.

This chain links TRBV7-2 with TRBJ2-7, with D perhaps matching TRBD2 (7 bases). Looked up from germline, CDR1 is SGHTA and CDR2 is FQGNSA. This CDR3 is built from 15 residues. V was clipped by 5 bases and J by 2 bases, with 16 bases between them. DNA for the CDR3: TGTGCCAGCAGCCTAGGGGGAGGGGAACCCTACGAGCAGTACTTC. Translated: CASSLGGGEPYEQYF.

The chain carries TRBV3-1 (or the pseudogene TRBV3-2) and TRBJ2-6; D is ambiguous. The CDR3 is 17 residues long. Germline CDR1 LGHDT, CDR2 YNNKEL (reference sequence). The V end was cut by 1 base, the J end by 0 bases, with 10 bases between. The CDR3 sequence is CASSQVFRSSGANVLTF. The CDR3 DNA reads TGTGCCAGCAGCCAAGTTTTTAGGAGCTCTGGGGCCAACGTCCTGACTTTC.

V usage is TRBV7-2 and J usage is TRBJ2-7; 8 bases are a match to TRBD2. There are 15 residues in the CDR3. Germline CDR1 and CDR2: SGHTA and FQGNSA. J lost 1 base, V lost 5 bases, and 7 bases had no gene match. The CDR3 sequence is CASSQRETNSYEQYF. CDR3 nucleotide sequence: TGTGCCAGCAGCCAGCGGGAGACCAATTCCTACGAGCAGTACTTC.

In its sample, this clone was seen once. This chain's CDR3 is CASRYSQGTYEQYF. The CDR3 coding sequence is TGTGCCAGCAGGTATAGCCAGGGAACCTACGAGCAGTACTTC. The V gene is TRBV28, the J gene TRBJ2-7; D is possibly TRBD1 (5 bases). The ends were cut back, 6 bases at V and 2 bases at J, with 14 bases in the middle. CDR3 length: 14 residues. Germline-derived CDR1 and CDR2 are MDHEN and SYDVKM. The full variable domain, rest sourced from reference TRBV28 and TRBJ2-7, is DVKVTQSSRYLVKRTGEKVFLECVQDMDHENMFWYRQDPGLGLRLIYFSYDVKMKEKGDIPEGYSVSREKKERFSLILESASTNQTSMYLCASRYSQGTYEQYFGPGTRLTVT.

The chain recombines TRBV7-9 with TRBJ1-3; a possible D gene is TRBD1 (6 bases). The germline CDR1 and CDR2 sequences are SEHNR and FQNEAQ (reference sequence). The CDR3 length is 14 residues. V was shortened by 5 bases and J by 3 bases, with 11 bases between the two germline ends. CDR3 sequence reads: CASSPTGVGNTIYF. The CDR3 coding sequence is TGTGCCAGCAGCCCGACAGGCGTTGGAAACACCATATATTTT.

This sequence joins TRBV7-8 and TRBJ2-2; D gene unclear. The CDR3 sequence is 13 residues long. Deletions cut 1 base from V and 4 bases from J, with 4 bases between. Germline V gene sequence: CDR1 SGHVS, CDR2 FQNEAQ. CDR3: CASSLVITGELFF. As DNA, the CDR3 is TGTGCCAGCAGCTTAGTAATCACCGGGGAGCTGTTTTTT. Variable domain in full (rest from reference TRBV7-8 and TRBJ2-2): GAGVSQSPRYKVAKRGQDVALRCDPISGHVSLFWYQQALGQGPEFLTYFQNEAQLDKSGLPSDRFFAERPEGSVSTLKIQRTQQEDSAVYLCASSLVITGELFFGEGSRLTVL.

Worth noting for this clone: Other nucleotide sequences in the sample specify the same CDR3. The chain combines TRBV7-6 with TRBJ2-3, with 9 bases fitting TRBD2. V shed 1 base and J 4 bases; nucleotides not matched to a gene: 6. The CDR3 is 16 amino acids. Germline CDR1 SGHVS, CDR2 FNYEAQ. In DNA, the CDR3 is TGTGCCAGCAGCTTAGTAGGGCGGGGGGGCCCAGATACGCAGTATTTT. Amino acid sequence: CASSLVGRGGPDTQYF.

The CDR3 nucleotides are TGTGCCAGCAGTTACCTGCAGGGGGGCCTGAACACTGAAGCTTTCTTT. Translated, it gives CASSYLQGGLNTEAFF. J is TRBJ1-1 and V is TRBV6-6; 7 positions agree with TRBD1. J lost 0 bases, V lost 2 bases, and 6 bases had no gene match. The CDR3 sequence is 16 residues long. Germline lookup yields CDR1 MNHNY and CDR2 SVGAGI (reference sequence).

This clone was observed once. This chain joins TRBV19 and TRBJ2-1; D perhaps matches TRBD2 (5 bases). Germline values: CDR1 LNHDA, CDR2 SQIVND (reference sequence). Between the trimmed V and J ends, which lost 4 bases and 0 bases, there was a span of 13 bases. This CDR3 region has 16 residues. In nucleotides, the CDR3 is TGTGCCAGTAGTACGAAACGGGAAACCTCCTACAATGAGCAGTTCTTC. It codes for CASSTKRETSYNEQFF.

This clone appeared many times. The CDR3 reads CASSEAFTATNYGYTF. In DNA, the CDR3 is TGTGCCAGCAGTGAAGCGTTCACTGCTACTAACTATGGCTACACCTTC. The chain couples TRBV6-1 to TRBJ1-2; D gene ambiguous. Trimming pared 0 bases from V and 0 bases from J, leaving 11 bases between. The CDR3 is made up of 16 amino acids. Per the germline V gene, CDR1 is MNHNS and CDR2 is SASEGT.

The chain links TRBV21-1 to TRBJ1-3; TRBD1 reflects the table's D call only, with no check against the DNA. TRBV21-1 is given as a pseudogene. There are 16 residues in the CDR3. The CDR3 bases are TGTGCCAGCCTTATCGTATGGGGACAGTCCAGAAACACCATATATTTT. Its translation: CASLIVWGQSRNTIYF.

This chain connects TRBV28 to TRBJ1-5; TRBD1 matches 7 bases. J lost 4 bases, V lost 6 bases, and 15 bases had no gene match. Germline lookup yields CDR1 MDHEN and CDR2 SYDVKM. The CDR3 consists of 17 residues. CDR3 amino acids: CASSPPQRQGGNQPQHF. CDR3 DNA: TGTGCCAGCAGCCCACCCCAACGACAGGGCGGGAATCAGCCCCAGCATTTT.

The J gene is TRBJ2-2, the V gene TRBV19; the D gene is possibly TRBD1 (6 bases). The V and J ends lost 4 bases and 1 base respectively, with 19 bases between them. The CDR3 is 18 residues long. CDR1 LNHDA and CDR2 SQIVND come from the germline V gene (reference sequence). The CDR3 DNA reads as TGTGCCAGTAGTAGTCGTCAGGGGCCGCCTCAGAACACCGGGGAGCTGTTTTTT. Its translation: CASSSRQGPPQNTGELFF.

The V call is TRBV12-3 or TRBV12-4, the J call TRBJ2-1; TRBD2 aligns across 8 bases. V shed 6 bases and J 9 bases; nucleotides not matched to a gene: 4. The CDR3 has 12 residues. The CDR3 loop is CASSGGAGEQFF. CDR3 nucleotides: TGTGCCAGCAGCGGGGGGGCAGGTGAGCAGTTCTTC.

The chain employs TRBV6-5 and TRBJ2-5; weak D call: TRBD2 (5 bases). Germline CDR1 MNHEY, CDR2 SVGAGI. This CDR3 is built from 15 residues. The V gene lost 6 bases and the J gene lost 1 base, with 15 bases spanning the gap. CDR3: CASRPRGIAQETQYF. As DNA, the CDR3 is TGTGCCAGCAGGCCACGGGGTATCGCCCAAGAGACCCAGTACTTC.

The gene calls are TRBV11-2 and TRBJ2-1; 9 bases match TRBD1. This CDR3 spans 13 amino acids. Germline-derived CDR1 and CDR2 are SGHAT and FQNNGV. With 5 bases clipped from V and 11 bases from J, the junction kept 7 bases outside the gene matches. The CDR3 bases are TGTGCCAGCAGCCAGAGACAGGGGGTAAAGCAGTTCTTC. As protein: CASSQRQGVKQFF.

The chain uses TRBV2 and TRBJ2-7; D uncertain. The CDR3 has 10 residues. Germline lookup yields CDR1 SNHLY and CDR2 FYNNEI. The germline V and J ends were trimmed by 8 bases and 3 bases, with 5 bases remaining between them. The CDR3 protein is CASADYEQYF. In DNA form, the CDR3 reads TGTGCCAGCGCAGACTACGAGCAGTACTTC.